These 10 T cell receptor beta chains originate from one sample sequenced in a study of neoadjuvant anti-PD-1 for oral cavity cancer. Sequencing used immunoSEQ multiplex PCR; TCRdb keeps in-frame clones, though not all of them. Of about 15,000 clones in the sample, less than 75% are singletons; the top ten hold about 2.4%. The input for sequencing was PBMCs, taken before nivolumab (anti-PD-1) treatment. These receptors were collected from a person between 40 and 85 years old with oral cavity squamous cell carcinoma.

The count of this clone is one. The chain is built from TRBV5-1 and TRBJ1-1; D is perhaps TRBD1 (5 bases). With 0 bases removed from V and 0 bases from J, the gap between germline ends came to 18 bases. The CDR3 extends over 18 amino acids. Looked up from germline, CDR1 is SGHRS and CDR2 is YFSETQ. Here the CDR3 reads CASSLATATRGVNTEAFF. CDR3 DNA: TGCGCCAGCAGCTTGGCCACGGCGACGCGGGGGGTGAACACTGAAGCTTTCTTT. Using reference TRBV5-1 and TRBJ1-1 for the parts outside the CDR3, the full variable domain is KAGVTQTPRYLIKTRGQQVTLSCSPISGHRSVSWYQQTPGQGLQFLFEYFSETQRNKGNFPGRFSGRQFSNSRSEMNVSTLELGDSALYLCASSLATATRGVNTEAFFGQGTRLTVV.

The chain carries TRBV9 and TRBJ2-1, with 7 bases lining up with TRBD2. The CDR3 consists of 16 residues. Germline assignment: CDR1 SGDLS and CDR2 YYNGEE. J lost 6 bases, V lost 4 bases, and 13 bases had no gene match. The CDR3 sequence is CASSPTRTSLGNEQFF. The CDR3 nucleotides are TGTGCCAGCAGCCCAACCCGGACTAGTTTAGGCAATGAGCAGTTCTTC.

This clone was counted only a few times. The chain couples TRBV19 to TRBJ2-1; D remains unclear. The CDR3 is 11 amino acids. Trimming stripped 5 bases from V and 3 bases from J, with 2 bases between. Germline CDR1 and CDR2: LNHDA and SQIVND (reference sequence). CDR3 in amino acids: CASSHYNEQFF. The DNA for the CDR3 is TGTGCCAGTAGTCACTACAATGAGCAGTTCTTC.

The chain links TRBV5-1 to TRBJ2-1; possibly TRBD2 for D (6 bases). With 0 bases removed from V and 4 bases from J, the gap between germline ends came to 11 bases. The CDR3 is 15 amino acids. Germline V gives CDR1 SGHRS, CDR2 YFSETQ. CDR3 sequence (DNA): TGCGCCAGCAGCTTGGGGTCTAGCGCATACAATGAGCAGTTCTTC. Encoded protein: CASSLGSSAYNEQFF.

This chain links TRBV11-2 with TRBJ1-1; TRBD1 agrees at 7 bases. V lost 2 bases and J lost 6; bases outside the gene matches: 0. This CDR3 is 12 amino acids long. Germline CDR1 and CDR2: SGHAT and FQNNGV. Here the CDR3 reads CASSLQGAEAFF. CDR3 nucleotides: TGTGCCAGCAGCTTACAGGGGGCTGAAGCTTTCTTT.

The genes are TRBV2 and TRBJ2-7, with 7 bases matching TRBD2. V was pared by 0 bases and J by 2 bases, with 7 bases of the junction left unmatched. In germline, CDR1 is SNHLY, CDR2 FYNNEI. The CDR3 has 16 residues. The CDR3 DNA is TGTGCCAGCAGTGAAGCGGGCGGGAGCCAAACCTACGAGCAGTACTTC. Protein: CASSEAGGSQTYEQYF.

In its sample, this clone ranks as large. V usage is TRBV7-9 and J usage is TRBJ1-2, with D possibly matching TRBD1 (5 bases). The CDR3 spans 11 residues. With 5 bases removed from V and 6 bases from J, the gap between germline ends came to 7 bases. CDR1 and CDR2 (germline): SEHNR, FQNEAQ (reference sequence). In nucleotides, the CDR3 is TGTGCCAGCAGCCTAGGGGATGGCTACACCTTC. Its protein product is CASSLGDGYTF.

The chain is built from TRBV7-9 and TRBJ2-7; 7 positions match TRBD2. The CDR3 loop spans 14 amino acids. The germline CDR1 and CDR2 sequences are SEHNR and FQNEAQ (reference sequence). The trim removed 5 bases at V and 4 bases at J, leaving 8 bases unmatched. The CDR3 bases are TGTGCCAGCAGCCACCGGGACTATACTTACGAGCAGTACTTC. Amino acid sequence: CASSHRDYTYEQYF.

The CDR3 spells CASSFRISVNEQFF. The CDR3 DNA sequence: TGTGCCAGCAGTTTTCGGATTAGCGTGAATGAGCAGTTCTTC. The J gene is TRBJ2-1, the V gene TRBV27; TRBD2 might be the D (5 bases). V was trimmed by 3 bases and J by 7 bases, leaving 13 bases between them. The CDR3 loop spans 14 amino acids. Per the germline V gene, CDR1 is MNHEY and CDR2 is SMNVEV (reference sequence).

The CDR3 sequence: CASSLHGSNQPQHF. The CDR3 DNA sequence: TGTGCCAGCAGCTTACACGGTAGCAATCAGCCCCAGCATTTT. The chain has TRBV7-2 and TRBJ1-5; no reliable D call. Trimming took 2 bases from V and 0 from J, leaving 5 bases between them. CDR1 is SGHTA and CDR2 is FQGNSA in the germline V gene. The CDR3 loop spans 14 amino acids.